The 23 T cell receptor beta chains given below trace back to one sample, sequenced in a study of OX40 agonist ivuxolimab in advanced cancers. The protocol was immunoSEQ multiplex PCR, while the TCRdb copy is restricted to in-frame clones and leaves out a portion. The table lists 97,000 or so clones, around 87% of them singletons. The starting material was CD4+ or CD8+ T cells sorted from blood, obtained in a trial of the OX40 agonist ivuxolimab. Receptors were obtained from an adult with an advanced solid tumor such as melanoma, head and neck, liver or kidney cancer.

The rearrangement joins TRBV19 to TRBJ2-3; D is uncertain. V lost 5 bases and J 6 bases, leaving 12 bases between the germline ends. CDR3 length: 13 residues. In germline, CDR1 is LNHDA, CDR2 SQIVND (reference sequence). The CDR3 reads CASSARMRDTQYF. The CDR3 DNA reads TGTGCCAGTAGTGCTCGGATGAGGGATACGCAGTATTTT.

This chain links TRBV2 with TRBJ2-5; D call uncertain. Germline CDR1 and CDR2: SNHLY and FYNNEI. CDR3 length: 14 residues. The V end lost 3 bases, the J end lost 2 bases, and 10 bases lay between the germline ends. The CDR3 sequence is CASSDTTSQETQYF. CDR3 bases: TGTGCCAGCAGTGATACGACTTCTCAAGAGACCCAGTACTTC.

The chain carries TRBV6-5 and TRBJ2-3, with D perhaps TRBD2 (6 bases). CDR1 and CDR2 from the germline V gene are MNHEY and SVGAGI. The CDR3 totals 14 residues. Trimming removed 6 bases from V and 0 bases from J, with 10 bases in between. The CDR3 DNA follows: TGTGCCAGCAGGGGACTTTCTAGCACAGATACGCAGTATTTT. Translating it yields CASRGLSSTDTQYF.

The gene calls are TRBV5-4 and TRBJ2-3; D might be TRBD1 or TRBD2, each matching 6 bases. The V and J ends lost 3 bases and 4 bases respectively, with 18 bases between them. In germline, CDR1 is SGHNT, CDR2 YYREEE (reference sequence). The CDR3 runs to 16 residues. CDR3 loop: CASSSLIGGRPDTQYF. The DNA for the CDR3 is TGTGCCAGCAGCTCCTTAATAGGGGGGAGGCCAGATACGCAGTATTTT.

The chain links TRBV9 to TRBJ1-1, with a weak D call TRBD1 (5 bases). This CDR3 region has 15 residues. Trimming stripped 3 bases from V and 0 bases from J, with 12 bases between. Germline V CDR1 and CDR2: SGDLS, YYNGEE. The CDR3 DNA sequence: TGTGCCAGCAGCGGCGGAGACAGACTGAACACTGAAGCTTTCTTT. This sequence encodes CASSGGDRLNTEAFF.

CDR3 nucleotides: TGTGCCAGCAGCTCAGGGGGGCCCCTCCAGGAGACCCAGTACTTC. Translating it yields CASSSGGPLQETQYF. The rearrangement uses TRBV7-9 and TRBJ2-5, with D perhaps matching TRBD1 (7 bases). Germline V gives CDR1 SEHNR, CDR2 FQNEAQ (reference sequence). The CDR3 length is 15 residues. Trimming shortened V by 4 bases and J by 5 bases, and 17 bases separated the two germline ends.

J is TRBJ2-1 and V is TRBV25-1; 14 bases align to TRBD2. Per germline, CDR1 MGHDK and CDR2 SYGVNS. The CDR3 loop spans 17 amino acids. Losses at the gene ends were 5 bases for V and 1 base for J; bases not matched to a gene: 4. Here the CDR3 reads CASSRLAGGSSYNEQFF. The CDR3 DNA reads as TGTGCCAGCAGTAGACTAGCGGGAGGGAGTTCCTACAATGAGCAGTTCTTC.

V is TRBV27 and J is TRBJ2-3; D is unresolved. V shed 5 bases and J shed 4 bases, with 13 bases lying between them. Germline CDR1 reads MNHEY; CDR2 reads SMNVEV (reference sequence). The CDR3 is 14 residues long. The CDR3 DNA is TGTGCCAGCAGTCCTCTCAGCCCCCCAGATACGCAGTATTTT. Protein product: CASSPLSPPDTQYF.

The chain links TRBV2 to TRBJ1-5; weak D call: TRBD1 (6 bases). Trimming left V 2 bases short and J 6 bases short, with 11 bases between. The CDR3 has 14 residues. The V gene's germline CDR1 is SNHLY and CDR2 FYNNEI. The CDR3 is CASSEQGPFQPQHF. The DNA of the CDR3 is TGTGCCAGCAGTGAACAGGGGCCCTTTCAGCCCCAGCATTTT.

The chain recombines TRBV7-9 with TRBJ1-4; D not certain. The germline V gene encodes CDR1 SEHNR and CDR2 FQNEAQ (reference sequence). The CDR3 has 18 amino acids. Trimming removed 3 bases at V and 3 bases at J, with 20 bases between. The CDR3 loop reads CASSFIARVMVANEKLFF. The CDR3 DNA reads TGTGCCAGCAGCTTTATTGCTAGGGTTATGGTGGCTAATGAAAAACTGTTTTTT.

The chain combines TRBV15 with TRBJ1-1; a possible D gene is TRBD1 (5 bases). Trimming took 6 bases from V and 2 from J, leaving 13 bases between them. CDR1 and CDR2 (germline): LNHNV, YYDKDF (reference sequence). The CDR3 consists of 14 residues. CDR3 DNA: TGTGCCACCAGTAAGTGGGGGAAAAACACTGAAGCTTTCTTT. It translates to CATSKWGKNTEAFF.

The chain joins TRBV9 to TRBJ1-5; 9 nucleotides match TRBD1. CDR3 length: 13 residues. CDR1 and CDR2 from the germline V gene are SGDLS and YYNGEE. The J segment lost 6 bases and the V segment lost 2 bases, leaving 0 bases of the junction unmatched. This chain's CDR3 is CASSVTGGQPQHF. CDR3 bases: TGTGCCAGCAGCGTGACAGGGGGTCAGCCCCAGCATTTT.

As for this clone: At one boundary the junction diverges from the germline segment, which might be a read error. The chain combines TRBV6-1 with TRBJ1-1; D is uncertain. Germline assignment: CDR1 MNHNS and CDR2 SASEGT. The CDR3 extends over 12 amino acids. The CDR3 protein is CASSQAGSEAFF. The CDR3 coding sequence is TGTGCCAGCAGTCAAGCCGGATCTGAAGCTTTCTTT.

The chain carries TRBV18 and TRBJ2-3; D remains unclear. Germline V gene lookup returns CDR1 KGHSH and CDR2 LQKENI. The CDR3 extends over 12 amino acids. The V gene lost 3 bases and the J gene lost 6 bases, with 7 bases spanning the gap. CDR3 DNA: TGTGCCAGCTCACCCTCCTGGGATACGCAGTATTTT. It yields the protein CASSPSWDTQYF.

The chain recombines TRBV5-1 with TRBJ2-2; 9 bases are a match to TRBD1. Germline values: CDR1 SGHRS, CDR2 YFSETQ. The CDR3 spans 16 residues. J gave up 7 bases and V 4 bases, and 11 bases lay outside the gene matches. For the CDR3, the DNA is TGCGCCAGCAGCCCTGAGGGACAGGGTCTGGGCGGGGAGCTGTTTTTT. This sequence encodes CASSPEGQGLGGELFF.

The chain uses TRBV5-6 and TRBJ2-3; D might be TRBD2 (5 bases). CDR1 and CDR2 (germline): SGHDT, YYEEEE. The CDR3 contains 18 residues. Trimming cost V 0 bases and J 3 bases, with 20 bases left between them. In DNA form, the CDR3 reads TGTGCCAGCAGCTTGGTAGGTGGCGCTAGCCTCGGGACAGATACGCAGTATTTT. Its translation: CASSLVGGASLGTDTQYF.

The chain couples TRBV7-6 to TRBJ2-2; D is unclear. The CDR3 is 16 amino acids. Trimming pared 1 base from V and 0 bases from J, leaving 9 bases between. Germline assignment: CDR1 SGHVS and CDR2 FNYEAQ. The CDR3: CASSLVLQTNTGELFF. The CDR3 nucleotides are TGTGCCAGCAGCTTAGTTTTGCAGACGAACACCGGGGAGCTGTTTTTT.

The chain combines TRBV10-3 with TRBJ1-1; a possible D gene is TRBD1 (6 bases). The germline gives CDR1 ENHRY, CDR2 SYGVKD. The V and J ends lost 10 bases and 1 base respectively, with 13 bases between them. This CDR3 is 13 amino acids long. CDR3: CATSLGANTEAFF. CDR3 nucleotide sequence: TGTGCCACCTCGTTGGGGGCGAACACTGAAGCTTTCTTT.

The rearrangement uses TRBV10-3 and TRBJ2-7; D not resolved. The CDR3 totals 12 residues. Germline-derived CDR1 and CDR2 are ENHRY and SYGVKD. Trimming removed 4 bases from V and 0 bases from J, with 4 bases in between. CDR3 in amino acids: CAISGNSYEQYF. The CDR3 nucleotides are TGTGCCATCAGTGGGAACTCCTACGAGCAGTACTTC.

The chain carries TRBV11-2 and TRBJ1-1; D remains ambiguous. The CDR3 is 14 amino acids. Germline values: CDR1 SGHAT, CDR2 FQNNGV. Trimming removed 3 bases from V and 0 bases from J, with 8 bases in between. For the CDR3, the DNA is TGTGCCAGCAGCTTCAGTGGTATGAACACTGAAGCTTTCTTT. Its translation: CASSFSGMNTEAFF.

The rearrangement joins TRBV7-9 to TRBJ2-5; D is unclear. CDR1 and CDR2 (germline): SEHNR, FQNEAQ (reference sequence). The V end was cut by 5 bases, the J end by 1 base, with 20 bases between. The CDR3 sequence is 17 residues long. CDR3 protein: CASSMGRAELIQETQYF. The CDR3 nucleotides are TGTGCCAGCAGCATGGGCCGGGCAGAACTTATCCAAGAGACCCAGTACTTC. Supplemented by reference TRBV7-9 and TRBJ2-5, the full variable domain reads DTGVSQNPRHKITKRGQNVTFRCDPISEHNRLYWYRQTLGQGPEFLTYFQNEAQLEKSRLLSDRFSAERPKGSFSTLEIQRTEQGDSAMYLCASSMGRAELIQETQYFGPGTRLLVL.

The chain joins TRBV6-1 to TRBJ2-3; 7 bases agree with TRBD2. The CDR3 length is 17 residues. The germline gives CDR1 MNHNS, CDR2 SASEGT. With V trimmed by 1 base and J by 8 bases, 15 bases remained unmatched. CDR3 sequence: CASSEGRRGTAFRTQYF. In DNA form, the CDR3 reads TGTGCCAGCAGTGAAGGTAGGCGGGGGACCGCGTTTCGTACGCAGTATTTT.

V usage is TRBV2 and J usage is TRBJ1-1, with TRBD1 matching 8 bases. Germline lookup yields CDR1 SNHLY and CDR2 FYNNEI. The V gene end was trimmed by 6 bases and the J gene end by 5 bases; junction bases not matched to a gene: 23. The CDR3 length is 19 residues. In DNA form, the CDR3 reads TGTGCCAGCAGCGCAGATATACCCGGTGCAGGGGGCGCGTTTACTGAAGCTTTCTTT. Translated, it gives CASSADIPGAGGAFTEAFF. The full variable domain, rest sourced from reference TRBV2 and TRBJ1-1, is EPEVTQTPSHQVTQMGQEVILRCVPISNHLYFYWYRQILGQKVEFLVSFYNNEISEKSEIFDDQFSVERPDGSNFTLKIRSTKLEDSAMYFCASSADIPGAGGAFTEAFFGQGTRLTVV.